One and the same sample provided the 19 T cell receptor beta chains below, sequenced in a study of T cell responses to AZD1222 COVID-19 vaccine. Repertoires were generated with immunoSEQ multiplex PCR, while TCRdb's copy carries only in-frame clones and drops some. The sample carries under 150,000 clones, 92% recorded once. The starting material was peripheral blood, obtained on day 0 of AZD1222 vaccination. The receptors shown here come from an adult in good health.

This clone was counted a single time. V and J are TRBV5-4 and TRBJ2-6; the D gene is possibly TRBD2 (7 bases). CDR1 and CDR2 (germline): SGHNT, YYREEE (reference sequence). The V end was cut by 1 base, the J end by 4 bases, with 15 bases between. CDR3 length equals 17 residues. CDR3 sequence (DNA): TGTGCCAGCAGCTTGTATCGGGGGGCAGAAGGGGCCAACGTCCTGACTTTC. The encoded protein is CASSLYRGAEGANVLTF.

The chain has TRBV11-2 and TRBJ2-2; no clear D. This CDR3 has 14 residues. V was clipped by 5 bases and J by 1 base, with 8 bases between them. Germline loops: CDR1 SGHAT, CDR2 FQNNGV. CDR3: CASSPVGNTGELFF. DNA for the CDR3: TGTGCCAGCAGCCCGGTCGGGAACACCGGGGAGCTGTTTTTT. Combining the CDR3 with reference TRBV11-2 and TRBJ2-2 gives the whole variable domain EAGVAQSPRYKIIEKRQSVAFWCNPISGHATLYWYQQILGQGPKLLIQFQNNGVVDDSQLPKDRFSAERLKGVDSTLKIQPAKLEDSAVYLCASSPVGNTGELFFGEGSRLTVL.

The gene calls are TRBV25-1 and TRBJ2-3; no reliable D call. The CDR3 covers 12 residues. V gave up 5 bases and J gave up 2 bases, with 5 bases separating them. Germline CDR1 is MGHDK and CDR2 is SYGVNS. Written as DNA, the CDR3 is TGTGCCAGCAGTCCCAACACAGATACGCAGTATTTT. Encoded protein: CASSPNTDTQYF.

J is TRBJ2-6 and V is TRBV7-3, with D hard to call. The germline gives CDR1 SGHTA, CDR2 FQGTGA. V was shortened by 1 base and J by 4 bases, with 11 bases between the two germline ends. This CDR3 is built from 16 residues. CDR3 protein: CASSLMLGSGANVLTF. Written as DNA, the CDR3 is TGTGCCAGCAGCTTAATGTTGGGGTCCGGGGCCAACGTCCTGACTTTC.

J is TRBJ1-2 and V is TRBV7-9, with 10 positions matching TRBD1. Germline V gene data show CDR1 as SEHNR and CDR2 as FQNEAQ (reference sequence). The CDR3 has 15 residues. Trimming took 0 bases from V and 6 from J; bases not matched to a gene: 4. The CDR3, as DNA: TGTGCCAGCAGCTTAGCTCCGGGACAGGGGAATGGCTACACCTTC. Translating gives CASSLAPGQGNGYTF. Drawing the rest from reference TRBV7-9 and TRBJ1-2, the complete variable domain is DTGVSQNPRHKITKRGQNVTFRCDPISEHNRLYWYRQTLGQGPEFLTYFQNEAQLEKSRLLSDRFSAERPKGSFSTLEIQRTEQGDSAMYLCASSLAPGQGNGYTFGSGTRLTVV.

The chain combines TRBV19 with TRBJ2-1; a weak D match, TRBD1 (6 bases). Deletions cut 10 bases from V and 0 bases from J, with 16 bases between. The germline V gene has CDR1 LNHDA and CDR2 SQIVND (reference sequence). The CDR3 covers 15 residues. The CDR3 DNA follows: TGTGCCATAGCAGGGGCCGGTAGCTCCTACAATGAGCAGTTCTTC. This codes for CAIAGAGSSYNEQFF.

The V gene is TRBV5-8, the J gene TRBJ1-1, with D unresolved. Per germline, CDR1 SGHTS and CDR2 YDEGEE. V shed 0 bases and J shed 4 bases, with 19 bases lying between them. This CDR3 region has 17 residues. The CDR3, as DNA: TGTGCCAGCAGCTTGGGTGGAGGGCCTGGAAGGAGCACTGAAGCTTTCTTT. This sequence encodes CASSLGGGPGRSTEAFF.

This chain joins TRBV7-8 and TRBJ1-5, with D perhaps matching TRBD1 (5 bases). CDR1 and CDR2 (germline): SGHVS, FQNEAQ. The V end lost 4 bases, the J end lost 1 base, and 11 bases lay between the germline ends. CDR3 length: 15 amino acids. CDR3 amino acids: CASSSYGGSNQPQHF. The CDR3 DNA follows: TGTGCCAGCAGCTCGTACGGGGGGAGCAATCAGCCCCAGCATTTT.

For the CDR3, the DNA is TGTGCCAGCAGCTACATAAGACGCGGGGAGCTGTTTTTT. It yields the protein CASSYIRRGELFF. The rearrangement uses TRBV28 and TRBJ2-2; D is uncertain. The CDR3 loop spans 13 amino acids. Germline CDR1 and CDR2: MDHEN and SYDVKM. V was cut by 6 bases and J by 7 bases, with 12 bases left in between.

This clone was detected a few times. CDR3 in DNA: TGTGCCAGCAGCTCGGCCCGGGGGCACGAGCAGTACTTC. This gives the protein CASSSARGHEQYF. The gene calls are TRBV11-3 and TRBJ2-7, with D possibly called TRBD1 or TRBD2 (6 bases each). Germline V CDR1 and CDR2: SGHNT, YENEEA. The CDR3 runs to 13 residues. Trimming removed 4 bases from V and 5 bases from J, with 12 bases in between.

V usage is TRBV3-1 (or the pseudogene TRBV3-2) and J usage is TRBJ1-1; D ambiguous. V lost 1 base, J lost 10 bases, and 22 bases lay in between. Germline V gene sequence: CDR1 LGHDT, CDR2 YNNKEL (reference sequence). The CDR3 has 16 amino acids. The CDR3 reads CASSQVEAGGRNVAFF. In nucleotides, the CDR3 is TGTGCCAGCAGCCAAGTTGAGGCAGGAGGGCGCAACGTAGCTTTCTTT.

The gene calls are TRBV2 and TRBJ2-1, with D tentatively TRBD1 (6 bases). CDR1 is SNHLY, CDR2 FYNNEI, per germline. The CDR3 contains 17 residues. V lost 6 bases to trimming and J lost 0 bases, with 18 bases between them. The CDR3 reads CASSVTGYSSSYNEQFF. CDR3 DNA sequence: TGTGCCAGCAGCGTCACAGGGTACTCATCCTCCTACAATGAGCAGTTCTTC.

This chain uses TRBV2 with TRBJ1-3; TRBD1 agrees at 7 bases. V lost 1 base to trimming and J lost 0 bases; unmatched junction nucleotides: 3. The CDR3 totals 16 residues. Per the germline V gene, CDR1 is SNHLY and CDR2 is FYNNEI. This CDR3 is CASSEGGQLSGNTIYF. The CDR3 region has the DNA TGTGCCAGCAGTGAAGGGGGACAGCTCTCTGGAAACACCATATATTTT.

CDR3 loop: CASSPPSGKTYNEQFF. The DNA for the CDR3 is TGTGCCAGCTCACCTCCTAGCGGGAAAACGTACAATGAGCAGTTCTTC. The rearrangement joins TRBV18 to TRBJ2-1; TRBD2 matches 9 bases. The germline CDR1 and CDR2 sequences are KGHSH and LQKENI. V lost 3 bases, J lost 4 bases, and 7 bases stayed unmatched. CDR3 size: 16 residues. The full variable domain, completed using reference TRBV18 and TRBJ2-1, is NAGVMQNPRHLVRRRGQEARLRCSPMKGHSHVYWYRQLPEEGLKFMVYLQKENIIDESGMPKERFSAEFPKEGPSILRIQQVVRGDSAAYFCASSPPSGKTYNEQFFGPGTRLTVL.

V gene TRBV28 combines with J gene TRBJ1-5; unclear D gene. From germline, CDR1 is MDHEN and CDR2 SYDVKM. The CDR3 consists of 17 residues. Trimming removed 4 bases at V and 6 bases at J, with 22 bases between. The CDR3 loop is CASSSVDPGGDRQPQHF. CDR3 bases: TGTGCCAGCAGTTCCGTTGACCCCGGAGGAGATCGTCAGCCCCAGCATTTT.

This chain connects TRBV24-1 to TRBJ2-2; the match to TRBD2 covers 7 bases. Germline CDR1 and CDR2: KGHDR and SFDVKD. V dropped 3 bases and J dropped 6; count of bases not matched to a gene: 6. The length of the CDR3 is 15 residues. CDR3 sequence: CATSDGDYGAGELFF. The DNA of the CDR3 is TGTGCCACCAGTGATGGGGACTACGGAGCCGGGGAGCTGTTTTTT.

This chain joins TRBV12-2 and TRBJ1-2; TRBD1, the table's D call, lacks a check against the DNA. TRBV12-2 is classified as a pseudogene. The CDR3 extends over 15 amino acids. CDR3 coding DNA: TGTGCAAGTCGCCCCTGGACAGGGCCCAACTATGGCTACACCTTC. It encodes CASRPWTGPNYGYTF.

CDR3 residues: CASSPGAANEKLFF. Written as DNA, the CDR3 is TGTGCCAGCAGCCCAGGGGCGGCTAATGAAAAACTGTTTTTT. The gene calls are TRBV7-2 and TRBJ1-4; D might be TRBD1 (6 bases). The CDR3 has 14 residues. Germline CDR1 reads SGHTA; CDR2 reads FQGNSA. V was shortened by 5 bases and J by 3 bases, with 10 bases between the two germline ends.

The chain links TRBV7-2 to TRBJ1-3; D uncertain. V was trimmed by 4 bases and J by 0 bases, leaving 10 bases between them. Looked up from germline, CDR1 is SGHTA and CDR2 is FQGNSA. The CDR3 length is 15 residues. As DNA, the CDR3 is TGTGCCAGCAGCTCCCCGGCTTACTCTGGAAACACCATATATTTT. Amino acids: CASSSPAYSGNTIYF.